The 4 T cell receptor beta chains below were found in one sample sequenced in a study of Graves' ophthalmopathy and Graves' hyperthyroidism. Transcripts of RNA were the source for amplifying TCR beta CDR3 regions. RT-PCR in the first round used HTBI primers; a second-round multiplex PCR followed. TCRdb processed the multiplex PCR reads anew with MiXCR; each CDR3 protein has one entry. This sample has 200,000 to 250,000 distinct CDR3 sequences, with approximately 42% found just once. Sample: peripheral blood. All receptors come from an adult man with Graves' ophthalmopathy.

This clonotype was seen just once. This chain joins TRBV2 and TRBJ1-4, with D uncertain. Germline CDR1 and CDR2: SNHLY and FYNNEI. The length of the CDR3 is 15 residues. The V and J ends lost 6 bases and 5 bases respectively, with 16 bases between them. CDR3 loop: CASSFVEDGNEKLFF. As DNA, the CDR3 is TGTGCCAGCAGCTTTGTCGAGGATGGAAATGAAAAACTGTTTTTT.

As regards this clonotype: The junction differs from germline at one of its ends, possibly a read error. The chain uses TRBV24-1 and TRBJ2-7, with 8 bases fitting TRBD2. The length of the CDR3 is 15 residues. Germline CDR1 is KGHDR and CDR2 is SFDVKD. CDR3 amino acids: CASSFGVSGTNEQYF. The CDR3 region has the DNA TGTGCCAGCAGTTTTGGTGTTAGCGGGACAAACGAGCAGTACTTC.

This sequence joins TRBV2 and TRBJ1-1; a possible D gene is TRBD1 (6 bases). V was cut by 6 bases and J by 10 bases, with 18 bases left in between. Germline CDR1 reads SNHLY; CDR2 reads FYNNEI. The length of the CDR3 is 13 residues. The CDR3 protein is CASSQQGPAGAFF. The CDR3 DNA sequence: TGTGCCAGCAGCCAACAGGGACCCGCCGGAGCTTTCTTT.

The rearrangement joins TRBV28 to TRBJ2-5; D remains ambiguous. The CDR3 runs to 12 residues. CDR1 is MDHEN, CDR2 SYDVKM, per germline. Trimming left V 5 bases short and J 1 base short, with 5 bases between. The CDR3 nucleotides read TGTGCCAGCAGTCCACTCCAAGAGACCCAGTACTTC. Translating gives CASSPLQETQYF.